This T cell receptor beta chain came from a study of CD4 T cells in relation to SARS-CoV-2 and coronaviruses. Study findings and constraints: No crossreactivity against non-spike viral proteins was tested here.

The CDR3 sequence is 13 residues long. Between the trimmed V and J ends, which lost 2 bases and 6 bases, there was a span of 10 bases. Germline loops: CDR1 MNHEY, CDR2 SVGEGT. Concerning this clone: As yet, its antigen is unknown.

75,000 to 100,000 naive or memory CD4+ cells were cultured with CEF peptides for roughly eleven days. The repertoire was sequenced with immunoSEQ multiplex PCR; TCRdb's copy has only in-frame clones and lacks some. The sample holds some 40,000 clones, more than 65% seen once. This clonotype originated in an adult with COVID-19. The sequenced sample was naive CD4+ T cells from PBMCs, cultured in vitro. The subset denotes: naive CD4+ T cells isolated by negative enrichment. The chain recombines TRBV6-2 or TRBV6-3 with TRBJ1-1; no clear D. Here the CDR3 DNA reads TGTGCCAGCAGTTACCTGGACGGAGCTGAAGCTTTCTTT. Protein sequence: CASSYLDGAEAFF.